Listed below are T cell receptor beta chains from one sample, sequenced in a study of T cell responses to AZD1222 COVID-19 vaccine. The protocol was immunoSEQ multiplex PCR, while the TCRdb copy is restricted to in-frame clones and leaves out a portion. The sample has approximately 35,000 clones; 80% to 90% are singletons. Source: peripheral blood, taken on day 0 of AZD1222 vaccination. Source of these receptors: an adult in good health. Each CDR3 is given without its conserved first and last residue. The D gene is left open where the match is weak. Clone size, where shown, is once, few, many, or a class for clones that have expanded.

len,j_gene,d_gene,abundance,v_gene,CDR3aa
13,TRBJ2-7,TRBD2,few,TRBV11-1,ASSLQRTSTGEQY
14,TRBJ1-5,.,.,TRBV9,ASSQSPGRGNQPQH
11,TRBJ1-5,.,.,TRBV6-5,ASSPRRDQPQH
14,TRBJ2-1,.,.,TRBV28,ASSPLSWRDYNEQF
12,TRBJ1-2,TRBD1,.,TRBV6-5,ASRTGTGVEGYT
13,TRBJ1-6,.,.,TRBV28,ASSLGGNYNSPLH
13,TRBJ2-5,TRBD2,.,TRBV29-1,SVQGGRAHLETQY
17,TRBJ1-3,.,.,TRBV1,TSSCRDTFSPYSGNTIY
12,TRBJ1-2,TRBD1,.,TRBV3-1/TRBV3-2,ASSIRDSLNGYT
13,TRBJ1-2,.,.,TRBV4-1,ASSQAEASWDGYT
12,TRBJ2-1,TRBD1,.,TRBV28,ASSPQTGWYEQF
16,TRBJ1-1,.,.,TRBV5-1,ASSLKGSGGGLATEAF
11,TRBJ2-3,.,.,TRBV5-6,ASSLGRTDTQY
13,TRBJ2-7,.,.,TRBV5-6,ASSLGSRGPYEQY
17,TRBJ2-3,.,.,TRBV28,ASSLISTYGEWSTDTQY
13,TRBJ2-1,TRBD1,.,TRBV2,ASSGGQGARNEQF
14,TRBJ1-6,.,few,TRBV7-9,ASSLSMGLGNSPLH
11,TRBJ1-1,TRBD1,.,TRBV6-5,ASSPPGGTEAF
12,TRBJ1-5,.,.,TRBV7-2,ASSLLNLNQPQH
14,TRBJ1-6,.,.,TRBV11-2,ASSSRAGESNSPLH
13,TRBJ2-5,TRBD1,.,TRBV9,ASSVDPDRGETQY
13,TRBJ2-7,.,.,TRBV27,ASSFVRASSYEQY
11,TRBJ1-1,.,.,TRBV5-4,ASSFPEDAEAF
10,TRBJ2-7,.,.,TRBV4-2,ASSQQGPEQY
10,TRBJ1-4,.,.,TRBV2,ASNRDNEKLF
14,TRBJ2-5,.,.,TRBV4-3,ASSQDRPTVGETQY
11,TRBJ2-7,.,.,TRBV6-2/TRBV6-3,ASSYSGLGEQY
13,TRBJ1-3,.,.,TRBV7-2,ASSLAGTVGNTIY
11,TRBJ1-6,.,.,TRBV15,ATSMDSRSPLH
14,TRBJ1-1,.,.,TRBV9,ASSVGAGTANTEAF
13,TRBJ1-5,.,.,TRBV7-8,ASSLTGRSNQPQH
10,TRBJ2-4,.,.,TRBV28,ASSRPSGIQY
15,TRBJ1-3,.,.,TRBV7-2,ASSLALQGTGGNTIY
14,TRBJ2-2,.,.,TRBV11-2,ASSRGFSSNTGELF
12,TRBJ2-2,TRBD2,.,TRBV10-1,ASMKGGGTGELF
14,TRBJ1-3,TRBD1,.,TRBV7-9,ASSEPGQSSGNTIY
10,TRBJ2-5,.,.,TRBV7-2,ASRTDAETQY
14,TRBJ2-7,.,.,TRBV4-3,ASSHDRDLPSYEQY
12,TRBJ1-3,.,few,TRBV10-2,ASDTGRTGNTIY
14,TRBJ1-4,TRBD1,.,TRBV30,AWSVQWDRGGEKLF
13,TRBJ1-1,.,once,TRBV7-6,ASSLEVIGNTEAF
11,TRBJ2-3,.,.,TRBV6-2/TRBV6-3,ASSYQVTDTQY
13,TRBJ1-2,TRBD1,.,TRBV29-1,SVEQYRGQNYGYT
13,TRBJ2-5,.,.,TRBV7-7,ASSLEPGGEETQY
13,TRBJ2-5,.,.,TRBV3-1/TRBV3-2,ASSQEGQWRETQY
13,TRBJ2-3,TRBD1,.,TRBV15,ATSSLGQGRDTQY
14,TRBJ1-5,TRBD1,.,TRBV10-3,AISESGRGDNQPQH
14,TRBJ1-3,.,.,TRBV9,ASSQTPGLSGNTIY
10,TRBJ1-1,.,.,TRBV5-4,VGQRGNTEAF
12,TRBJ1-2,TRBD1,.,TRBV11-2,ASTTTRGADGYT
13,TRBJ1-2,.,.,TRBV5-3,ARSRSLHGNYGYT
13,TRBJ2-7,TRBD1,.,TRBV27,ASSLGTGGTYEQY
13,TRBJ1-1,.,few,TRBV28,ASSALVGVNTEAF
12,TRBJ1-1,.,.,TRBV25-1,ASRGTGGGAEAF
13,TRBJ2-1,TRBD2,once,TRBV7-9,ASSTLGTRVVEQF
11,TRBJ2-2,.,.,TRBV12-3/TRBV12-4,ASSSAVLGELF
14,TRBJ2-1,.,.,TRBV24-1,ATSDFRSYSYNEQF
12,TRBJ1-4,.,.,TRBV25-1,ASSVGGTNEKLF
15,TRBJ2-1,TRBD2,.,TRBV9,ASSPRAGLAGGVEQF